This T cell receptor (beta chain) was found in a study of blood T cell repertoires in COVID-19. This clone has more than one count but fewer than ten. The CDR3 runs 15 residues. Germline V lookup: CDR1 GTSNPN, CDR2 SVGIG (reference sequence). Trimming cost V 1 base and J 1 base, with 11 bases left between them. Residents of 24 US areas, aged about 18 to 100 years, made up the participants. The assay was immunoSEQ multiplex PCR, and TCRdb's table has in-frame clones only and misses some. Of roughly 180,000 clones in the sample, more than 65% were seen once. This rearrangement joins TRBV30 to TRBJ1-5; the D is unclear. Material: PBMCs or T cells enriched from blood (not recorded which). The sequence was obtained from a woman between 40 and 55 years old with acute COVID-19. CDR3 region: CAWSAQARSNQPQHF. The CDR3 DNA reads as TGTGCCTGGAGTGCCCAGGCCCGAAGCAATCAGCCCCAGCATTTT. Full variable domain (rest looked up from reference TRBV30 and TRBJ1-5): SQTIHQWPATLVQPVGSPLSLECTVEGTSNPNLYWYRQAAGRGLQLLFYSVGIGQISSEVPQNLSASRPQDRQFILSSKKLLLSDSGFYLCAWSAQARSNQPQHFGDGTRLSIL.